The rows below give T cell receptor beta chains drawn from one sample of a study of Ad26.COV2.S vaccination and SARS-CoV-2 variants. Measured with immunoSEQ multiplex PCR; TCRdb has only the in-frame clones, and not every one. The data contain some 370,000 clones, approximately 83% of them singletons. The starting material was peripheral blood, obtained in a trial of Ad26.COV2.S vaccine versus placebo. The receptors come from a person aged 18-65 years who received the Ad26.COV2.S COVID-19 vaccine or a placebo. Each CDR3 is given with its conserved first and last residue. Fields, in order: D gene, J gene, V gene, clone size, CDR3 DNA, CDR3 protein. The D gene is left open where the match is weak. The size of a clone is reported for some rows only, either as once, few or many, or as a class for expanded clones.

NA | TRBJ1-2 | TRBV12-3/TRBV12-4 | NA | TGTGCCAGCAGTTTACTTGGGACCGGCTACACCTTC | CASSLLGTGYTF
NA | TRBJ1-2 | TRBV12-3/TRBV12-4 | NA | TGTGCCAGCAGTTTAGCCAGGGAGTATGGCTACACCTTC | CASSLAREYGYTF
NA | TRBJ1-3 | TRBV4-1 | NA | TGCGCCAGCAGCCAAGGGGGCGCGTCTGGAAACACCATATATTTT | CASSQGGASGNTIYF
TRBD2 | TRBJ2-7 | TRBV14 | NA | TGTGCCAGCAGCCAAGAAAGGCTAGCGGGACTCTACGAGCAGTACTTC | CASSQERLAGLYEQYF
TRBD2 | TRBJ2-3 | TRBV18 | NA | TGTGCCAGCTCACCGACTAGCGGGGTTACAGATACGCAGTATTTT | CASSPTSGVTDTQYF
TRBD2 | TRBJ2-1 | TRBV18 | NA | TGTGCCAGCTCGACCAGCGGGAGCTCCTACAATGAGCAGTTCTTC | CASSTSGSSYNEQFF
NA | TRBJ1-4 | TRBV27 | NA | TGTGCCAGCAGTCCCCACTGGGGGGGCGCGGGCGAAAAACTGTTTTTT | CASSPHWGGAGEKLFF
NA | TRBJ2-1 | TRBV28 | NA | TGTGCCAGCAGTCTCCCAGGAGCCTCCTACAATGAGCAGTTCTTC | CASSLPGASYNEQFF
NA | TRBJ1-5 | TRBV5-8 | few | TGTGCCAGCAGCTTGTGGGGGGACCAGCCCCAGCATTTT | CASSLWGDQPQHF
NA | TRBJ1-1 | TRBV7-9 | NA | TGTGCCAGCAGCTTAATCGGGAGGAACACTGAAGCTTTCTTT | CASSLIGRNTEAFF
TRBD1 | TRBJ2-1 | TRBV6-5 | NA | TGTGCCAGCAAGGGACAGATTTACAATGAGCAGTTCTTC | CASKGQIYNEQFF
TRBD2 | TRBJ2-3 | TRBV3-1/TRBV3-2 | NA | TGTGCCAGCAGCCTTAAGGTTCTAGCGGATAGCACAGATACGCAGTATTTT | CASSLKVLADSTDTQYF
TRBD2 | TRBJ2-2 | TRBV15 | few | TGTGCCACCAGCAGAGGGACTAGCGGGGGGGCCGGGGAGCTGTTTTTT | CATSRGTSGGAGELFF
NA | TRBJ2-7 | TRBV4-2 | few | TGTGCCAGCAGCCAAGATCGGGGGAGCTCCTACGAGCAGTACTTC | CASSQDRGSSYEQYF
NA | TRBJ1-5 | TRBV4-1 | NA | TGCGCCAGCAGCCAAGATCCCGGGGGCATCCAGCCCCAGCATTTT | CASSQDPGGIQPQHF
TRBD1 | TRBJ2-2 | TRBV7-2 | NA | TGTGCCAGCAGCTTAACTTATACAGGGGCCCCGAACACCGGGGAGCTGTTTTTT | CASSLTYTGAPNTGELFF
TRBD2 | TRBJ2-1 | TRBV6-5 | NA | TGTGCCAGCGAGAGCGGGGGTCCCTACAATGAGCAGTTCTTC | CASESGGPYNEQFF
NA | TRBJ1-2 | TRBV5-4 | NA | TGTGCCAGCAGCTTGGGCAATAACTATGGCTACACCTTC | CASSLGNNYGYTF
NA | TRBJ2-5 | TRBV18 | NA | TGTGCCAGCTCACCACCACAGGACGGATGGCCGGAGACCCAGTACTTC | CASSPPQDGWPETQYF
TRBD2 | TRBJ2-7 | TRBV12-3/TRBV12-4 | NA | TGTGCCAGCAGGGCGGGAGAAGTCTACGAGCAGTACTTC | CASRAGEVYEQYF
TRBD2 | TRBJ2-3 | TRBV15 | few | TGTGCCACCAGCACGAGACTAGCGGGGGACACAGATACGCAGTATTTT | CATSTRLAGDTDTQYF
TRBD2 | TRBJ2-2 | TRBV24-1 | NA | TGTGCCACCAGTGAGGGGGGACTAGGGCGCGGCGGGGAGCTGTTTTTT | CATSEGGLGRGGELFF
NA | TRBJ1-1 | TRBV5-4 | NA | TGTGCCAGCAGAGAAGAGCTGGGACGGATGAACACTGAAGCTTTCTTT | CASREELGRMNTEAFF
NA | TRBJ1-1 | TRBV10-2 | NA | TGCGCCAGCAGTGAGGTGGGGGGCCGGAACACTGAAGCTTTCTTT | CASSEVGGRNTEAFF
NA | TRBJ2-5 | TRBV5-1 | NA | TGCGCCAGCAGCCCGTACGTCTCGGAGACCCAGTACTTC | CASSPYVSETQYF
NA | TRBJ2-3 | TRBV5-1 | NA | TGCGCCAGCAGCTTTGGGGCGCGAGGGACAGATACGCAGTATTTT | CASSFGARGTDTQYF
NA | TRBJ1-2 | TRBV5-4 | NA | TGTGCCAGCGGTTCCCGCGATTCGACAGTTCCTTATGGCTACACCTTC | CASGSRDSTVPYGYTF
TRBD2 | TRBJ2-5 | TRBV7-2 | NA | TGTGCCAGCAGCCCCCGCCAGCGGGGTTTGGAGACCCAGTACTTC | CASSPRQRGLETQYF
NA | TRBJ2-3 | TRBV9 | NA | TGTGCCAGCAGCCTACGGGAAGGCACAGATACGCAGTATTTT | CASSLREGTDTQYF
TRBD2 | TRBJ2-1 | TRBV5-6 | NA | TGTGCCAGCAGCTGGACTAGCGGGAGATTTTCCTACAATGAGCAGTTCTTC | CASSWTSGRFSYNEQFF
TRBD1 | TRBJ2-7 | TRBV5-4 | NA | TGTGCCAGCAGCTTGGGAATCCGGGGACAGGGGAACGAGCAGTACTTC | CASSLGIRGQGNEQYF
NA | TRBJ2-3 | TRBV11-2 | NA | TGTGCCAGCAGCCCGGGACGGCCTAAAGCGGCAGATACGCAGTATTTT | CASSPGRPKAADTQYF
NA | TRBJ2-7 | TRBV3-1/TRBV3-2 | NA | TGTGCCAGCAGCCAAGGCAGGGCCAGGGGCCCCTACGAGCAGTACTTC | CASSQGRARGPYEQYF
NA | TRBJ1-1 | TRBV13 | NA | TGTGCCAGCAGCTACTCGACAGTGAACACTGAAGCTTTCTTT | CASSYSTVNTEAFF
NA | TRBJ2-4 | TRBV7-2 | NA | TGTGCCAGCAGCTTCCAGGGCGCTGGAGCCAAAAACATTCAGTACTTC | CASSFQGAGAKNIQYF
TRBD1 | TRBJ1-2 | TRBV5-5 | NA | TGTGCCAGCAGCACCCAACAGGGGGCGGTTAGGGGCTACACCTTC | CASSTQQGAVRGYTF
TRBD1 | TRBJ1-5 | TRBV2 | few | TGTGCCAGCAGTGAGGGCCAGGGGGCCAATCAGCCCCAGCATTTT | CASSEGQGANQPQHF
TRBD1 | TRBJ2-2 | TRBV11-3 | NA | TGTGCCAGCAGCCCTCCCCGGACAGGGTCGGACGGGGAGCTGTTTTTT | CASSPPRTGSDGELFF
NA | TRBJ2-1 | TRBV5-1 | NA | TGCGCCAGCAGCTTTCGGAGGGGCTCCTACAATGAGCAGTTCTTC | CASSFRRGSYNEQFF
TRBD2 | TRBJ2-1 | TRBV11-3 | NA | TGTGCCAGCAGTCGTTCGGGCGGGGGGGCGTATGAGCAGTTCTTC | CASSRSGGGAYEQFF